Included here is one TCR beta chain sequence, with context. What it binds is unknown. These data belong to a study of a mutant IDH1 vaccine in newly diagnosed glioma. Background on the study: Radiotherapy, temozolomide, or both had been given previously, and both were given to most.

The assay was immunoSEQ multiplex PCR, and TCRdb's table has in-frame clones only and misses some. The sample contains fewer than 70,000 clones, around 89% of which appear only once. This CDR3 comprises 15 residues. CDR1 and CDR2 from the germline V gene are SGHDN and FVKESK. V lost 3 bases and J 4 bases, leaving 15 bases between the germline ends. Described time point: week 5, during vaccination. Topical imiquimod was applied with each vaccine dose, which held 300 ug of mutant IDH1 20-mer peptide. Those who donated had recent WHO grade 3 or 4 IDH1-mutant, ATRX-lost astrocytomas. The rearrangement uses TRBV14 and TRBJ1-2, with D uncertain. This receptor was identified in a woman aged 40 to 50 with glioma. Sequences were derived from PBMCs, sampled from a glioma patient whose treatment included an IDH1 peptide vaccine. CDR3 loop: CASSQGSISFYGYTF. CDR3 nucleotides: TGTGCCAGCAGCCAGGGGTCAATCTCCTTCTATGGCTACACCTTC.